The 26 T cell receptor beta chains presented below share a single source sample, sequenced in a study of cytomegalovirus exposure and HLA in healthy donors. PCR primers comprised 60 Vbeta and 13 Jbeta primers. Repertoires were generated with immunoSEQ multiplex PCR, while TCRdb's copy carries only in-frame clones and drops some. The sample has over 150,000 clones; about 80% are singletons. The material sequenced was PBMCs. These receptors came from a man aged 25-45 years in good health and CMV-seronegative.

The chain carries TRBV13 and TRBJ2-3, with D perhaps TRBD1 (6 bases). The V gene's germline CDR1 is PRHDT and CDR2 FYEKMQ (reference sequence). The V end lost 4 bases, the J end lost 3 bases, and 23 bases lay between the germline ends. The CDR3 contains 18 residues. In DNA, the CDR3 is TGTGCCAGCAGCTCCTCACCGGGGTGGGGGCAGAGGACAGATACGCAGTATTTT. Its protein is CASSSSPGWGQRTDTQYF.

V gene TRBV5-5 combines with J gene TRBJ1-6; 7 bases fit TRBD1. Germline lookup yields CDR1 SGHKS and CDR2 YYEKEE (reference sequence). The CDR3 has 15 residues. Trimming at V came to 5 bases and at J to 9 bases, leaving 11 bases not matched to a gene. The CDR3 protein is CASRHRQGGGSPLHF. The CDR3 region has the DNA TGTGCCAGCAGACACCGACAGGGAGGCGGTTCACCCCTCCACTTT.

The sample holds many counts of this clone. The CDR3 DNA sequence: TGTGCCAGCAGTTTAGGGACTACACACAATGAGCAGTTCTTC. Its protein product is CASSLGTTHNEQFF. This rearrangement joins TRBV27 to TRBJ2-1; 7 bases are shared with TRBD2. The CDR3 runs 14 residues. The V and J ends lost 2 bases and 5 bases, in that order; junction bases with no gene match: 3. Germline V lookup: CDR1 MNHEY, CDR2 SMNVEV (reference sequence).

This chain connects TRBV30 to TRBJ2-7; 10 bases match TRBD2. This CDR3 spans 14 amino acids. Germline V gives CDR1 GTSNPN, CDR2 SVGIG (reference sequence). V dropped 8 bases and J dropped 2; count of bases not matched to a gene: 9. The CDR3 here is CAGILAGGTYEQYF. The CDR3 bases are TGTGCCGGGATCTTAGCGGGAGGTACCTACGAGCAGTACTTC.

CDR3 amino acids: CASSRTSGNKNEQFF. The CDR3 nucleotides are TGTGCCAGCAGCCGGACTAGCGGAAATAAGAATGAGCAGTTCTTC. The chain recombines TRBV7-3 with TRBJ2-1, with TRBD2 matching over 10 bases. J lost 7 bases, V lost 5 bases, and 8 bases had no gene match. There are 15 residues in the CDR3. Per germline, CDR1 SGHTA and CDR2 FQGTGA.

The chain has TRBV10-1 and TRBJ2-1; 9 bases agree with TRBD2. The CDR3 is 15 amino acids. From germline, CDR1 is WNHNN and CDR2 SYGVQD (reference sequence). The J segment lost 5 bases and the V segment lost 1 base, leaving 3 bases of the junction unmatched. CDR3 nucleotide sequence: TGCGCCAGCAGTGAGTGGACTAGCGCCGACAATGAGCAGTTCTTC. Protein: CASSEWTSADNEQFF.

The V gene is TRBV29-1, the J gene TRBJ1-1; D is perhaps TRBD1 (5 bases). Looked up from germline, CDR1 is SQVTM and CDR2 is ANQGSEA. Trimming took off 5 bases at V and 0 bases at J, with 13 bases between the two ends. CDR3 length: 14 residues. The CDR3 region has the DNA TGCAGCGTTAGGAAGGGGATAATGAACACTGAAGCTTTCTTT. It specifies CSVRKGIMNTEAFF.

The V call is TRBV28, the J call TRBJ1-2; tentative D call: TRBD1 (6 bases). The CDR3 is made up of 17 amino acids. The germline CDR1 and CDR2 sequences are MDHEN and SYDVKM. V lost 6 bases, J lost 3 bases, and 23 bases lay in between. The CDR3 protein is CASSFGGLNSLDYGYTF. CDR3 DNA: TGTGCCAGCAGCTTTGGGGGCCTCAATTCCCTGGACTATGGCTACACCTTC.

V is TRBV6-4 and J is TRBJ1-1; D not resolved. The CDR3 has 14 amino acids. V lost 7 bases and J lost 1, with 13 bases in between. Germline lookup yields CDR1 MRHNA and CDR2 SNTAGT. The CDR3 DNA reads TGTGCCAGCAAGGAGAGACCCACGAACACTGAAGCTTTCTTT. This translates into CASKERPTNTEAFF.

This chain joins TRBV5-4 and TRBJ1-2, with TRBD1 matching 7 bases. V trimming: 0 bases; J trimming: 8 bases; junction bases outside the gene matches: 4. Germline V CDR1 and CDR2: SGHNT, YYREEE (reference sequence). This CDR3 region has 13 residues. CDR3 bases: TGTGCCAGCAGCTTGGACAGGGGTAAGGGCTACACCTTC. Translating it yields CASSLDRGKGYTF.

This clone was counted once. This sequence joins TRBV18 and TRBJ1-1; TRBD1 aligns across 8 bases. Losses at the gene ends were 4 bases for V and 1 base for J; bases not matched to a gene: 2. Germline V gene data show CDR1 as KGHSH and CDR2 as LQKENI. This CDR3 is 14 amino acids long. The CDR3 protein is CASSRQGSNTEAFF. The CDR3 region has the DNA TGTGCCAGCTCACGACAGGGGTCGAACACTGAAGCTTTCTTT.

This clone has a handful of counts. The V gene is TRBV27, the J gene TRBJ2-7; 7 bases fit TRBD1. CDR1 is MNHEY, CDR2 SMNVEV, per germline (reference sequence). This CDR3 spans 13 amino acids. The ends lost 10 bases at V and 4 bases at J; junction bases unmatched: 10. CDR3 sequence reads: CATGEGQRYEQYF. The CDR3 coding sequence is TGTGCCACGGGCGAGGGACAGAGGTACGAGCAGTACTTC.

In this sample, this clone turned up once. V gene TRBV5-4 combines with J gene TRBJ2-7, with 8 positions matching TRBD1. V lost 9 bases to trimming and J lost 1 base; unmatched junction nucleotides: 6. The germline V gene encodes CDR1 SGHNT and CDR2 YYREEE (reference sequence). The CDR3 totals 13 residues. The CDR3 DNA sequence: TGTGCCATCCGGGACAGGCAATCCTACGAGCAGTACTTC. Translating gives CAIRDRQSYEQYF.

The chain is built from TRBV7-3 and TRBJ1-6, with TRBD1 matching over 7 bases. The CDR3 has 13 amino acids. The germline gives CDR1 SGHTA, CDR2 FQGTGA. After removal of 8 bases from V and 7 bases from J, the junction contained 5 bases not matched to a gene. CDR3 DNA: TGTGCCAGCGGTCAGGGACAGAATTCACCCCTCCACTTT. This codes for CASGQGQNSPLHF.

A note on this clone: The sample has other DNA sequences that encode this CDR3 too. In DNA, the CDR3 is TGTGCCAGCAGTTACGAGGGAACCGAAGCTTTCTTT. Translated: CASSYEGTEAFF. The J gene is TRBJ1-1, the V gene TRBV6-5; D not certain. In germline, CDR1 is MNHEY, CDR2 SVGAGI. The CDR3 is 12 residues long. Between the trimmed V and J ends, which lost 2 bases and 8 bases, there was a span of 9 bases.

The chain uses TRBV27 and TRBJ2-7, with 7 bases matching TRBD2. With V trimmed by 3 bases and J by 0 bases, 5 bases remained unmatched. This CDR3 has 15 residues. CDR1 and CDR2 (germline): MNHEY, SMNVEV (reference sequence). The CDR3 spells CASSFGWGGSYEQYF. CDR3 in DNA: TGTGCCAGCAGTTTCGGGTGGGGGGGCTCCTACGAGCAGTACTTC.

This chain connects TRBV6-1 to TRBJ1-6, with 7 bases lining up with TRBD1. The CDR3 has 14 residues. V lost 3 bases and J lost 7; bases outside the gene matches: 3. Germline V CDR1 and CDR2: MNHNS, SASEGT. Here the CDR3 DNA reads TGTGCCAGCAGTGATCGACAGGGAAATTCACCCCTCCACTTT. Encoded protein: CASSDRQGNSPLHF.

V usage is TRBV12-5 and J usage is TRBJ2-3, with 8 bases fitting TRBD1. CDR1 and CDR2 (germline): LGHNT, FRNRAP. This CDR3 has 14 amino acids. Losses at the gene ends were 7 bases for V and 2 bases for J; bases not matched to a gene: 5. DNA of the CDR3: TGTGCTAGTGTCCGACAGGGGCTCACAGATACGCAGTATTTT. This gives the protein CASVRQGLTDTQYF.

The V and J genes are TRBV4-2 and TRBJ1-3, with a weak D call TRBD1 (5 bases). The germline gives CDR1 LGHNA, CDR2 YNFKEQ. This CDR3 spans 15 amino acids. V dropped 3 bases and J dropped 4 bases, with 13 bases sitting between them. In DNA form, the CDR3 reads TGTGCCAGCAGCCACATGGGGCCGACGGGAAACACCATATATTTT. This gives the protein CASSHMGPTGNTIYF.

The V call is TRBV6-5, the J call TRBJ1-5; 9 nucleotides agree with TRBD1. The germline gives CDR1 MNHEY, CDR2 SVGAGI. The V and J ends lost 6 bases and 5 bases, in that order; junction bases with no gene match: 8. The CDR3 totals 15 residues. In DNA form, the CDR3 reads TGTGCCAGCAGAAAGACAGGGGGACCGTATCAGCCCCAGCATTTT. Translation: CASRKTGGPYQPQHF.

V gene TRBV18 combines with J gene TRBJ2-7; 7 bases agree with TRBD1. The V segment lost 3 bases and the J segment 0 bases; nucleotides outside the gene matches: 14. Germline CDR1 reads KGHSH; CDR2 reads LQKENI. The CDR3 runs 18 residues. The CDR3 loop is CASSPIPLTGSVSYEQYF. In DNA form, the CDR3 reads TGTGCCAGCTCACCCATTCCCCTGACAGGGTCAGTCTCCTACGAGCAGTACTTC.

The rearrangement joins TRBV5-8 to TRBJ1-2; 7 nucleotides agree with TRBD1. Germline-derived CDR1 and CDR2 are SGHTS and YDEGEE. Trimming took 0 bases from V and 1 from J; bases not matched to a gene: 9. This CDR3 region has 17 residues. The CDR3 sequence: CASSLGGQPLINYGYTF. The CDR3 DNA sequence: TGTGCCAGCAGCTTGGGGGGACAGCCTCTAATTAACTATGGCTACACCTTC.

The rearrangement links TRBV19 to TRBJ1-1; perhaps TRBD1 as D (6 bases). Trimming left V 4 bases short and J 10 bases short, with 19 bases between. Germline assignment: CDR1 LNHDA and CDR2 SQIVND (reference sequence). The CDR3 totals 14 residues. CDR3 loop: CASSKQGGSSGAFF. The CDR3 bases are TGTGCCAGTAGTAAACAGGGAGGGTCGTCGGGAGCTTTCTTT. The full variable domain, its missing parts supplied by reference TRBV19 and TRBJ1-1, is DGGITQSPKYLFRKEGQNVTLSCEQNLNHDAMYWYRQDPGQGLRLIYYSQIVNDFQKGDIAEGYSVSREKKESFPLTVTSAQKNPTAFYLCASSKQGGSSGAFFGQGTRLTVV.

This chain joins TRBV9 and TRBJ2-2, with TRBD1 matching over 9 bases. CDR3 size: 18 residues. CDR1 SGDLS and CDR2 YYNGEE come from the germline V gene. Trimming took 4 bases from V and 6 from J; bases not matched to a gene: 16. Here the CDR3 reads CASSLRRVGQGSAGELFF. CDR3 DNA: TGTGCCAGCAGCTTGAGGAGGGTCGGACAGGGGAGCGCCGGGGAGCTGTTTTTT.

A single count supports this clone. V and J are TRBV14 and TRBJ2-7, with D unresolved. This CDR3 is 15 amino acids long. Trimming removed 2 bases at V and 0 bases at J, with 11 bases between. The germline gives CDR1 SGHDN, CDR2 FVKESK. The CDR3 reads CASSQTASSSYEQYF. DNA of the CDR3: TGTGCCAGCAGCCAAACAGCATCTTCCTCCTACGAGCAGTACTTC.

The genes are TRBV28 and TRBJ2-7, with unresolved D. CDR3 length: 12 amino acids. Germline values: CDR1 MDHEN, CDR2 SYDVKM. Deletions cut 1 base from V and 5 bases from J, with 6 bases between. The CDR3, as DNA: TGTGCCAGCAGTTTATATGAGGACGAGCAGTACTTC. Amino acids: CASSLYEDEQYF.